A selection of T cell receptor beta chains follows, all from one sample in a study of graft-versus-host responses after intestinal transplantation. The repertoire was sequenced with immunoSEQ multiplex PCR; TCRdb's copy has only in-frame clones and lacks some. The data show about 88,000 clones, about 94% seen once. Their antigen targets remain unknown. The sample here was unstimulated CD4+ T cells sorted from spleen or lymph node cells, taken before transplant. The receptors originated from a human donor who was the organ donor for an intestinal transplant. The CDR3 runs from the conserved cysteine through the conserved F or W. D genes are given only for firm matches. Some rows have no size entry. The others give once, few or many, or a class for an expanded clone.

D	V	size	J	DNA	CDR3
-	TRBV21-1	-	TRBJ1-6	TGTGCCAGCAGCAAAATTTCTTCAGGGACAGCAGGAAATTCACCCCTCCACTTT	CASSKISSGTAGNSPLHF
TRBD1	TRBV27	-	TRBJ2-7	TGTGCCAGCAGTATTACCCGGGACAGCATCTACGAGCAGTACTTC	CASSITRDSIYEQYF
-	TRBV27	-	TRBJ1-6	TGTGCCAGCAGTCCGTCTGTTTATTCACCCCTCCACTTT	CASSPSVYSPLHF
-	TRBV6-1	-	TRBJ1-2	TGTGCCAGCAGGCCGGACGAGAACTATGGCTACACCTTC	CASRPDENYGYTF
TRBD1	TRBV18	-	TRBJ1-2	TGTGCCAGCTCACCACTTAGACAGGGGGCCCGCAGCTATGGCTACACCTTC	CASSPLRQGARSYGYTF
-	TRBV2	-	TRBJ1-2	TGTGCCAGCACTGAGGAATCTTTTTTGGGAGGAAACTATGGCTACACCTTC	CASTEESFLGGNYGYTF
TRBD1	TRBV5-1	-	TRBJ2-7	TGCGCCAGCAGCTTCTGGGGACAGGCCTACGAGCAGTACTTC	CASSFWGQAYEQYF
-	TRBV18	-	TRBJ1-3	TGTGCCAGCTCACCCTCGTCGGGGGGCTCTGGAAACACCATATATTTT	CASSPSSGGSGNTIYF
-	TRBV7-2	-	TRBJ1-6	TGTGCCAGCAGCCAACCCCCGGGGGAATCCTATAATTCACCCCTCCACTTT	CASSQPPGESYNSPLHF
TRBD1	TRBV6-5	-	TRBJ1-1	TGTGCCAGTGGACAGGGGAACACTGAAGCTTTCTTT	CASGQGNTEAFF
-	TRBV14	-	TRBJ1-2	TGTGCCAGCAGCCAAGACCCGGGTTGGAGCTATGGCTACACCTTC	CASSQDPGWSYGYTF
-	TRBV30	once	TRBJ1-5	TGTGCCTGGAGTGATACAGGGAGCACCCAGCATTTT	CAWSDTGSTQHF
-	TRBV7-9	-	TRBJ1-5	TGTGCCAGCAGCTTAGCACTCGAGGGTCCGCCCCAGCATTTT	CASSLALEGPPQHF
-	TRBV18	-	TRBJ1-2	TGTGCCAGCCAAACCGGCGTTCTAACAGAGTCCTATGGCTACACCTTC	CASQTGVLTESYGYTF
-	TRBV18	-	TRBJ1-1	TGTGCCAGCTCACCCCTTATGAAGGCGGAGATGAACACTGAAGCTTTCTTT	CASSPLMKAEMNTEAFF
-	TRBV5-6	-	TRBJ1-6	TGTGCCAGCAGCCCCGGACCGGATCCGTATAATTCACCCTTCCACTTT	CASSPGPDPYNSPFHF
TRBD1	TRBV6-5	-	TRBJ2-5	TGTGCCAGCAGTTACCAAATAGAACAGGGGGCCGGGACCCAGTACTTC	CASSYQIEQGAGTQYF
-	TRBV28	-	TRBJ1-3	TGTGCCAGCAATTTGCGCGTCTCTGGAAACACCATATATTTT	CASNLRVSGNTIYF
-	TRBV29-1	-	TRBJ1-2	TGCAGCGCTCGCGACGAGAGCGGCTACACCTTC	CSARDESGYTF
TRBD1	TRBV7-9	-	TRBJ1-4	TGTGCCAGCAGTCGGGACAGAGGTAATGAAAAACTGTTTTTT	CASSRDRGNEKLFF
TRBD2	TRBV29-1	-	TRBJ2-2	TGCAGCGTTGTACGGGGGGTAAACACCGGGGAGCTGTTTTTT	CSVVRGVNTGELFF
TRBD1	TRBV18	-	TRBJ2-3	TGTGCCAGCTCACCGGGGACAGCTAGCACAGATACGCAGTATTTT	CASSPGTASTDTQYF
-	TRBV4-3	-	TRBJ1-2	TGCGCCAGCAGCCCACAGGGACCCTATGGCTACACCTTC	CASSPQGPYGYTF
-	TRBV11-2	-	TRBJ1-2	TGTGCCAGCAGCTCTTCGGACAGACCCAACTATGGCTACACCTTC	CASSSSDRPNYGYTF
-	TRBV5-8	-	TRBJ2-6	TGTGCCAGCAGTGGGTGGGGCTCTGGGGCCAACGTCCTGACTTTC	CASSGWGSGANVLTF
-	TRBV7-3	-	TRBJ2-2	TGTGCCAGCAGCTTTAGGGCGGGGGCGCGGGCCGGGGAGCTGTTTTTT	CASSFRAGARAGELFF
-	TRBV5-1	-	TRBJ2-1	TGCGCCAGCACCGCGCCAGGAGCCTACAATGAGCAGTTCTTC	CASTAPGAYNEQFF
-	TRBV5-6	-	TRBJ1-2	TGTGCCAGCAGCTTGTACGCCTATGGCTACACCTTC	CASSLYAYGYTF
-	TRBV5-8	few	TRBJ1-3	TGTGCCAGCAGCTTGGAGGGGCGTAGTGGAAACACCATATATTTT	CASSLEGRSGNTIYF
TRBD2	TRBV18	-	TRBJ2-2	TGTGCCAGCTCACCACGGCTAGCGGGGGACCCCACCGGGGAGCTGTTTTTT	CASSPRLAGDPTGELFF
-	TRBV10-2	-	TRBJ2-5	TGCGCCAGCAGTGAGTCTCAGTTCGGGGCCCAGTACTTC	CASSESQFGAQYF
TRBD1	TRBV5-1	-	TRBJ1-1	TGCGCCAGCAGCTCCGGGGCAGGGGGACTAAACACTGAAGCTTTCTTT	CASSSGAGGLNTEAFF
-	TRBV6-1	-	TRBJ2-7	TGTGCCAGCAGGAGGGACACTAATTACGAGCAGTACTTC	CASRRDTNYEQYF
-	TRBV16	-	TRBJ1-2	TGTGCCAGCAGCTATAAAATGATCGTTAGAAAGACCTATGGCTACACCTTC	CASSYKMIVRKTYGYTF
-	TRBV7-2	-	TRBJ2-7	TGTGCCAGCAGCTTATCTGGGGGCGGGTACGAGCAGTACTTC	CASSLSGGGYEQYF
-	TRBV9	-	TRBJ1-1	TGTGCCAGCAGCGTTTTAGGGAACACTGAAGCTTTCTTT	CASSVLGNTEAFF
-	TRBV7-2	once	TRBJ1-4	TGTGCCAGCAGCTTACAGGGAGCAACTAATGAAAAACTGTTTTTT	CASSLQGATNEKLFF
-	TRBV4-2	-	TRBJ1-2	TGTGCCAGCAGCCAAGATCTCGCGGCGAACTCTAATGGCTACACCTTC	CASSQDLAANSNGYTF
TRBD1	TRBV29-1	-	TRBJ1-1	TGCAGCGCCACGGGACAGGGGGTGACTGAAGCTTTCTTT	CSATGQGVTEAFF
-	TRBV5-6	-	TRBJ1-4	TGTGCCAGCAGCTTCTTCCGGAACCCCGAGGTAAAACTGTTTTTT	CASSFFRNPEVKLFF
TRBD1	TRBV11-2	-	TRBJ2-7	TGTGCCAGCAGCTCCTACCTCCCGGGACAGGACTTTTGGCCCTACGAGCAGTACTTC	CASSSYLPGQDFWPYEQYF
TRBD2	TRBV4-1	once	TRBJ2-2	TGCGCCAGCAGCCAATTCACGGGGGGGAACACCGGGGAGCTGTTTTTT	CASSQFTGGNTGELFF
-	TRBV5-8	-	TRBJ1-2	TGTGCCAGCAGCTTGGACAGGTTTAATGGCTACACCTTC	CASSLDRFNGYTF
TRBD1	TRBV28	-	TRBJ1-6	TGTGCCAGCAGTTCAGACAGGGCGGCTAATTCACCCCTCCACTTT	CASSSDRAANSPLHF
TRBD1	TRBV18	-	TRBJ1-3	TGTGCCAGCTCACTCCCACCCGGGACAGGGTATGGAAACACCATATATTTT	CASSLPPGTGYGNTIYF
-	TRBV5-1	few	TRBJ1-4	TGCGCCAGCAGCTTGGTGTCGAGGGGGGAAAAACTGTTTTTT	CASSLVSRGEKLFF
-	TRBV9	once	TRBJ2-1	TGTGCCAGCAGCTTACCGGGACAAGGACCAGACAATGAGCAGTTCTTC	CASSLPGQGPDNEQFF
-	TRBV13	-	TRBJ2-5	TGTGCCAGCAGCTTAGCCCCAATAGAGACCCAGTACTTC	CASSLAPIETQYF
-	TRBV9	few	TRBJ1-1	TGTGCCAGCAGCGTAGTCCAGGTCCATACTGAAGCTTTCTTT	CASSVVQVHTEAFF
TRBD2	TRBV30	-	TRBJ2-7	TGTGCCTGGAGTGTACATCTAGCGGGGGGCTTCGTAAAGCAGTACTTC	CAWSVHLAGGFVKQYF
-	TRBV10-3	-	TRBJ1-5	TGTGCCATCAGTGAGTCATGGGGGAGCAATCAGCCCCAGCATTTT	CAISESWGSNQPQHF
-	TRBV7-6	-	TRBJ2-7	TGTGCCAGCAGCCCCAGGGCGACACAGGGTCGCTCGTCCTACGAGCAGTACTTC	CASSPRATQGRSSYEQYF
TRBD2	TRBV13	-	TRBJ2-3	TGTGCCAGCAGCTCGCAATCGGGGGGGGCCACAGATACGCAGTATTTT	CASSSQSGGATDTQYF